This T cell receptor beta chain was documented in a study of blood T cell repertoires in COVID-19. Overall study context: From the United States, Italy and Spain came samples of acute and convalescent COVID-19. In each case, the material was cDNA or gDNA derived from T cells, B-cell-depleted T cells, or PBMCs.

This CDR3 spans 16 amino acids. Germline assignment: CDR1 SEHNR and CDR2 FQNEAQ (reference sequence). Trimming stripped 5 bases from V and 0 bases from J, with 14 bases between. Original processing notes: Counts of nucleated cells, estimated from reference gene primer amplification, were obtained. Sequencing used immunoSEQ multiplex PCR; TCRdb keeps in-frame clones, though not all of them. V, J and clone size derive from that table, while D and trimming were established from the DNA sequence. The table has some 120,000 clones, roughly 84% seen once. The clonotype comes from a woman aged 80 or over with acute or convalescent COVID-19. The source material was peripheral blood. The chain carries TRBV7-9 and TRBJ2-1; D may be TRBD2 (6 bases). The chain's CDR3 is CASSPLADYSYNEQFF. In nucleotides, the CDR3 is TGTGCCAGCAGCCCCTTGGCGGACTACTCCTACAATGAGCAGTTCTTC.